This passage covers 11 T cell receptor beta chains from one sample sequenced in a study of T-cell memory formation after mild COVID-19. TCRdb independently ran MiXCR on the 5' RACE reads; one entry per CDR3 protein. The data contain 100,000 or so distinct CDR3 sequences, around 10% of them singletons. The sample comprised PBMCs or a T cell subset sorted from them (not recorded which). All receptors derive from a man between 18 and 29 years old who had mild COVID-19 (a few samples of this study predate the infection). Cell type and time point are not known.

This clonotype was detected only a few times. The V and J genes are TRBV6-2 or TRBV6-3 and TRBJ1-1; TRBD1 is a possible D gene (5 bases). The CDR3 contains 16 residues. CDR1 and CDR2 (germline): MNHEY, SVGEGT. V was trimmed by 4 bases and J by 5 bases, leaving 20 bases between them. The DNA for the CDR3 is TGTGCCAGCAGTTCGGCGAGAAGAAAGGGGCGGACTGAAGCTTTCTTT. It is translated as CASSSARRKGRTEAFF.

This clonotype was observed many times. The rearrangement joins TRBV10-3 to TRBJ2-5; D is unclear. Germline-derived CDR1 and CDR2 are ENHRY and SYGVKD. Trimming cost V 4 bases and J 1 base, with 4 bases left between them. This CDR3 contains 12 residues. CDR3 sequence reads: CAISATQETQYF. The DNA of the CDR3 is TGTGCCATCAGTGCGACCCAAGAGACCCAGTACTTC.

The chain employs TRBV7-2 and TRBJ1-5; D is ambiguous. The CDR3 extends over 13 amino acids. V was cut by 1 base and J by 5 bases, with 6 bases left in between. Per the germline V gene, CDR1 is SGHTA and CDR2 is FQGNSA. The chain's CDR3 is CASSLEEYQPQHF. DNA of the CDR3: TGTGCCAGCAGCTTAGAAGAGTATCAGCCCCAGCATTTT.

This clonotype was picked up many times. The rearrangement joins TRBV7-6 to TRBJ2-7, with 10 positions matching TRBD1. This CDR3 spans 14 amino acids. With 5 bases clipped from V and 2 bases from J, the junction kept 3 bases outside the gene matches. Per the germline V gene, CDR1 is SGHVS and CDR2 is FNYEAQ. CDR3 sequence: CASSAGTGAYEQYF. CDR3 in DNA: TGTGCCAGCAGCGCCGGGACAGGGGCCTACGAGCAGTACTTC.

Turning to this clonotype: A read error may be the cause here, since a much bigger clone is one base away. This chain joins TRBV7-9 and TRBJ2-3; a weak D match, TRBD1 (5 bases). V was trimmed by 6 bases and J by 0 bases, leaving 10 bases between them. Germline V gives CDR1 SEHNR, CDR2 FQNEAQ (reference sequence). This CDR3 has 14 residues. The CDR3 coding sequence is TGTGCCAGCAGTGAGACAGCTAGCACAGATACGCAGTATTTT. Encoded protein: CASSETASTDTQYF.

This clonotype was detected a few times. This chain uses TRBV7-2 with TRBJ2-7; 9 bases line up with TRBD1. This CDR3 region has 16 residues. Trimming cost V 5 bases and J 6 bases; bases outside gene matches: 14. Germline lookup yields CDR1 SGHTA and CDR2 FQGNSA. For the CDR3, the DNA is TGTGCCAGCAGCCAATCCTGGGGACAGGGTAAAGGCGAGCAGTACTTC. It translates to CASSQSWGQGKGEQYF.

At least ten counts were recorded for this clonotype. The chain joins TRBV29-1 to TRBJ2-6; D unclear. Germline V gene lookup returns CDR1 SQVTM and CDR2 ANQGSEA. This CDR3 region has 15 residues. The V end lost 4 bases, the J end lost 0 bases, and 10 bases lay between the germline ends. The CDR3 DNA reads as TGCAGCGTTGTGAACGTGCGCTCTGGGGCCAACGTCCTGACTTTC. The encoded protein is CSVVNVRSGANVLTF.

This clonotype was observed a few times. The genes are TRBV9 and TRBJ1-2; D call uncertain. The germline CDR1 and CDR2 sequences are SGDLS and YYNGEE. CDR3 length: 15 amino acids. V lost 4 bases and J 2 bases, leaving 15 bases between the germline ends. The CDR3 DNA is TGTGCCAGCAGCCGCACGGGGTTCGAGAACTATGGCTACACCTTC. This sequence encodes CASSRTGFENYGYTF.

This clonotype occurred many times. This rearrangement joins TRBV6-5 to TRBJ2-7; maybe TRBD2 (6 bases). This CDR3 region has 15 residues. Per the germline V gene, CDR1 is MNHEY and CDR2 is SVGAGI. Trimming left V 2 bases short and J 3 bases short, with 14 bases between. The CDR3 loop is CASSYGGATYYEQYF. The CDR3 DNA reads TGTGCCAGCAGTTACGGCGGGGCCACTTACTACGAGCAGTACTTC.

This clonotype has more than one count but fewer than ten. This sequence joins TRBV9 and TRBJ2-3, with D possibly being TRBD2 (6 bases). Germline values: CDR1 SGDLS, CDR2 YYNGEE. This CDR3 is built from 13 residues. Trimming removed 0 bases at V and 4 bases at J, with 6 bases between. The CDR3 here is CASSVGEADTQYF. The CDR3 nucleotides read TGTGCCAGCAGCGTAGGGGAGGCAGATACGCAGTATTTT.

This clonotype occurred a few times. The CDR3 coding sequence is TGTGCCAGCAGCTTAGGGGTTTCCGGGGAGCTGTTTTTT. The encoded protein is CASSLGVSGELFF. The V call is TRBV7-6, the J call TRBJ2-2; D gene uncertain. V lost 1 base to trimming and J lost 6 bases, with 6 bases between them. CDR3 length: 13 amino acids. The germline CDR1 and CDR2 sequences are SGHVS and FNYEAQ.